This TCR beta chain was found in a study of T cells in women clearing cervical HPV infection (dated by TCRdb to 2016 to 2019). About the full investigation: The cases were approximately 23 women with histologically confirmed HPV16-related CIN3 or worse, and 2 of those women had invasive cancers. The parent cohort enrolled roughly 9,400 women aged 18 or older in Guanacaste, Costa Rica, in 1993 to 1994 and followed the women for 7 to 8 years. Cases had a median age of roughly 35 years compared with 38 to 40 for controls, and baseline characteristics showed no significant differences between the groups. The 20 to 25 controls were women who cleared a single incident HPV16 infection within 12 months without developing precancer or cancer. Nested within Costa Rica's Guanacaste HPV Natural History Study, an exploratory proof-of-principle case-control study compared TCR repertoires across cervical HPV16 outcomes. HLA typing was available for only a few women, so HLA type could not be excluded as a confounder. Cases were matched to controls by age within five years and by the year the sample was collected. Blood from cases was drawn at the visit where the lesion was first identified, while blood from controls was drawn once the infection was no longer detected. Five blinded duplicates per group were added as quality controls, giving 60 or so samples: approximately 50 participants and 10 replicates. Among cases, blood sampling occurred a median of about 150 days after lesion detection, with an interquartile range of about 80 to 200 days.

Study-wide conclusions, independent of this receptor: Whether associations preceded infection or resulted from infection could not be shown with the cross-sectional design, and effector/memory subsets and HPV-specific T cells were not isolated. Cases were distinguished from controls with an estimated AUC of about 0.8 by random forest classifiers combining richness and V gene abundances. Because T-cell numbers per sample were unknown, differences in richness could reflect varying T-cell content rather than repertoire biology. Significantly higher TCR repertoire richness was observed in CIN3+ cases than in controls across sequencing depths, whereas no difference in evenness was found. Cases had lower TRBV6-7 relative abundance than controls (about 0.1% versus 0.15%; Bonferroni P = 0.0008).

As to this clone: Its cognate antigen has yet to be identified. Read coverage stops 3 residues before the CDR3 terminus; the germline J gene supplies the remainder.

TCR beta CDR3 regions were amplified by multiplex PCR using the immunoSEQ assay from an average of roughly 1,100 ng genomic DNA per sample. The assay corrected primer bias using a complete synthetic TCR repertoire to establish an amplification baseline. Amplicons were sequenced on the Illumina platform. In the source study's methods: Sequence errors were corrected by clustering with frequency ratios and a modified nearest-neighbor algorithm, and the sequences were then analyzed in the immunoSEQ Analyzer using IMGT gene definitions. At each rarefaction depth, TCR richness and evenness were averaged over 20 rarefaction repeats, and samples with fewer sequences than the depth were excluded. V, D and J gene relative abundances were compared between groups with Wilcoxon rank sum tests, applying FDR correction. In the blinded duplicates, the intraclass correlation was 90% to 97% for TCR richness and averaged around 78% across more than 65 gene segments. TCRdb obtained this table from immuneACCESS and retained in-frame rearrangements with V and J assigned. These tables miss some clones; where compared with another copy, unresolved V genes account for less than half of the shortfall, and the remainder is unexplained. The DNA gave D and trimming, while V, J and clone size come from that table. Per the sample table, the count is approximately 37,000 clones. The top ten clones comprise roughly 5.8% of the sample.

V drops 8 bases and J drops 7 bases, leaving 12 bases in between. Inclusive of the bounding cysteine and phenylalanine, the CDR3 is 12 residues long. The DNA has 27 bases, all within the CDR3, and is read from base 1. In the germline V gene (reference sequence), CDR1 corresponds to SEHNR and CDR2 to FQNEAQ. Every participant had a single incident cervical HPV16 infection, and women with prevalent HPV16 infections were excluded. Cervical HPV DNA was detected by MY09/MY11 PCR and genotyped by dot-blot hybridization. Fifteen mL of heparinized blood were centrifuged, and the buffy coat was split into aliquots, frozen at -30 degrees C, and then kept at -80 degrees C. Genomic DNA was extracted from buffy coat specimens using QIAGEN kits.

In this chain, TRBV7-9 is recombined with TRBJ2-1; the D element might be TRBD1 or TRBD2, as each aligns at 5 bases. Sequencing used blood buffy coat. The TCR comes from a woman between 18 and 70 years old with a cervical HPV16 infection that either progressed to CIN3+ or cleared (not recorded which). The CDR3 in this case is CASGEGSNEQFF. The DNA read from the CDR3 is TGTGCCAGCGGCGAGGGGTCAAATGAG.